Listed below are T cell receptor beta chains from one sample, sequenced in a study of blood T cell repertoires in COVID-19. Data came from immunoSEQ multiplex PCR; TCRdb stores just in-frame clones and leaves some out. This table has 65,000 to 80,000 clones, approximately 80% appearing once. The sample taken for sequencing was peripheral blood. The receptors were sampled from a man aged 50 to 59 with acute or convalescent COVID-19. Each CDR3 is given with its conserved first and last residue. The order of the fields is V gene, J gene, clone size, D gene, CDR3 DNA, CDR3 protein. A D gene is named only where the DNA matches it firmly. The listing skips clone size in some rows; elsewhere it reads once, few, many or a size class.

TRBV18	TRBJ2-5	NA	NA	TGTGCCAGCTCACAGTCCGGGACATACCAAGAGACCCAGTACTTC	CASSQSGTYQETQYF
TRBV3-1/TRBV3-2	TRBJ2-3	NA	TRBD2	TGTGCCAGCAGCCCGCGCCCGGGACTAGCGGGTTCCACAGATACGCAGTATTTT	CASSPRPGLAGSTDTQYF
TRBV3-1/TRBV3-2	TRBJ1-5	NA	NA	TGTGCCAGCAGCCTCAACTCAGGGGGCAATCAGCCCCAGCATTTT	CASSLNSGGNQPQHF
TRBV7-3	TRBJ1-2	NA	TRBD1	TGTGCCAGCAGCTTGGGGGGACAGCAATCTAACTATGGCTACACCTTC	CASSLGGQQSNYGYTF
TRBV19	TRBJ1-1	once	NA	TGTGCCAGTAGTATAGTTACAGGGTCTGAAGCTTTCTTT	CASSIVTGSEAFF
TRBV5-1	TRBJ1-4	few	TRBD1	TGCGCCAGCAGCTCCGGACAGGGGAGAAGGGAAAAACTGTTTTTT	CASSSGQGRREKLFF
TRBV7-3	TRBJ1-1	NA	NA	TGTGCCAGCAGCTTAACAGGGGCGATACGGAACACTGAAGCTTTCTTT	CASSLTGAIRNTEAFF
TRBV11-1	TRBJ1-1	NA	NA	TGTGCCAGCAGCTTAGCGGCCCAGGGTGAAGCTTTCTTT	CASSLAAQGEAFF
TRBV28	TRBJ1-2	NA	TRBD1	TGTGCCAGCAGTCCCCCCGGGACAGGGAGTATCTATGGCTACACCTTC	CASSPPGTGSIYGYTF
TRBV6-5	TRBJ1-5	NA	NA	TGTGCCAGCAAACAGACCATTAGCAATCAGCCCCAGCATTTT	CASKQTISNQPQHF
TRBV19	TRBJ2-1	NA	TRBD2	TGTGCCAGTAGTATGGCGGGGGGCGTCTACAATGAGCAGTTCTTC	CASSMAGGVYNEQFF
TRBV19	TRBJ1-5	NA	NA	TGTGCCAGCACACAAGATAGCAATCAGCCCCAGCATTTT	CASTQDSNQPQHF
TRBV6-1	TRBJ2-7	NA	TRBD1	TGTGCCAGCAGTGAGACAGGGAGCTCCTACGAGCAGTACTTC	CASSETGSSYEQYF
TRBV18	TRBJ1-5	NA	NA	TGTGCCAGCTCACCCGGGGAAAAGGCTCAGCCCCAGCATTTT	CASSPGEKAQPQHF
TRBV4-3	TRBJ2-7	NA	NA	TGCGCCAGCAGCCGATTCGACAGCCAGTCCTACGAGCAGTACTTC	CASSRFDSQSYEQYF
TRBV25-1	TRBJ1-1	few	NA	TGTGCCAGCAGTGAAATCGAGGGGTTGGAGGGCACTGAAGCTTTCTTT	CASSEIEGLEGTEAFF
TRBV29-1	TRBJ2-1	NA	TRBD2	TGCAGCGTTGAGACCAGCGGGAGTTGGTACAATGAGCAGTTCTTC	CSVETSGSWYNEQFF
TRBV19	TRBJ1-5	NA	TRBD1	TGTGCCTCGTCCCCTCGACAGGGGGCATGGCAGCCCCAGCATTTT	CASSPRQGAWQPQHF
TRBV27	TRBJ1-4	NA	NA	TGTGCCAGCAGTTTGTTGGGCGTAGGTGAAAAACTGTTTTTT	CASSLLGVGEKLFF
TRBV2	TRBJ1-5	NA	TRBD1	TGTGCCAGCACGGCAGGGGGCCAGCCCCAGCATTTT	CASTAGGQPQHF
TRBV14	TRBJ2-7	NA	NA	TGTGCCAGCAGCCAAGTTTCCCGCGAGCAGTACTTC	CASSQVSREQYF
TRBV10-3	TRBJ1-1	NA	NA	TGTGCCATCAAGGGCGGGGAGACTGAAGCTTTCTTT	CAIKGGETEAFF
TRBV9	TRBJ2-2	NA	NA	TGTGCCAGCAGCCCTCGACAGGTCAACACCGGGGAGCTGTTTTTT	CASSPRQVNTGELFF
TRBV10-3	TRBJ2-2	few	NA	TGTGCCATCGCGACAGGCAACACCGGGGAGCTGTTTTTT	CAIATGNTGELFF
TRBV5-1	TRBJ2-1	NA	NA	TGCGCCAGCGATAGGGCAGGGGCTCCGTCTGATGAGCAGTTCTTC	CASDRAGAPSDEQFF
TRBV12-3/TRBV12-4	TRBJ1-5	NA	NA	TGTGCCAGCAGTACGCAGCGAAATCAGCCCCAGCATTTT	CASSTQRNQPQHF
TRBV6-5	TRBJ2-7	once	TRBD1	TGTGCCAGCAGGTTAGGACAGGCTTACCTCGGCGAGCAGTACTTC	CASRLGQAYLGEQYF
TRBV3-1/TRBV3-2	TRBJ1-6	NA	TRBD1	TGTGCCAGCAGCCTGCGGGACAGGGGAATAAATTCACCCCTCCACTTT	CASSLRDRGINSPLHF
TRBV7-3	TRBJ1-1	few	NA	TGTGCCAGCAAATTACAGGAGAACACTGAAGCTTTCTTT	CASKLQENTEAFF
TRBV7-9	TRBJ1-4	NA	NA	TGTGCCAGCAGCTCGCGGGGGGGATCCAATGAAAAACTGTTTTTT	CASSSRGGSNEKLFF
TRBV6-2/TRBV6-3	TRBJ2-7	NA	TRBD2	TGTGCCAGCAGTTACCCAACCTCAGGACTAGTTCTGGACGAGCAGTACTTC	CASSYPTSGLVLDEQYF
TRBV10-3	TRBJ2-2	few	TRBD2	TGTGCCATCAGTAAAACCGGACTAGCGGGGGCCACCGGGGAGCTGTTTTTT	CAISKTGLAGATGELFF
TRBV12-3/TRBV12-4	TRBJ2-3	NA	NA	TGTGCCAGCAGTTCCGAGACAGATACGCAGTATTTT	CASSSETDTQYF
TRBV3-1/TRBV3-2	TRBJ1-1	NA	TRBD1	TGTGCCAGCAGACCCTCCGACCCCGGGACAGTGAACACTGAAGCTTTCTTT	CASRPSDPGTVNTEAFF
TRBV2	TRBJ2-7	once	TRBD1	TGTGCCATCGCGGGACAGGGAAACTACGAGCAGTACTTC	CAIAGQGNYEQYF
TRBV27	TRBJ1-1	once	NA	TGTGCCAGCACTTGGGAACCGGGGGGTACTGAAGCTTTCTTT	CASTWEPGGTEAFF
TRBV9	TRBJ1-2	NA	TRBD1	TGTGCCAGCAGCGTAGAGAGAACAGGGGGTTCGGGGGGATATGGCTACACCTTC	CASSVERTGGSGGYGYTF
TRBV9	TRBJ1-5	NA	TRBD1	TGTGCCAGCCATCGTACAGGGGCAGGTCAGCCCCAGCATTTT	CASHRTGAGQPQHF
TRBV6-6	TRBJ1-5	NA	NA	TGTGCCAGCAATAATGCAGGGGCCCGGCCCCAGCATTTT	CASNNAGARPQHF
TRBV11-2	TRBJ1-1	few	NA	TGTGCCAGCAGCCTAGGACAGAACACTGAAGCTTTCTTT	CASSLGQNTEAFF
TRBV7-3	TRBJ1-4	few	TRBD1	TGTGCCAGCAGCTTAACAGGGGGCTTTGGGGAAAAACTGTTTTTT	CASSLTGGFGEKLFF
TRBV7-2	TRBJ2-7	NA	TRBD2	TGTGCCAGCAGCGACGGGACTAGCGGGAGGTACGAGCAGTACTTC	CASSDGTSGRYEQYF
TRBV7-6	TRBJ2-5	NA	TRBD2	TGTGCCAGCAGCCGGAGCGGGGGGACGGAGACCCAGTACTTC	CASSRSGGTETQYF
TRBV4-3	TRBJ2-1	NA	TRBD2	TGCGCCAGCAGCCCGTATAGGGTAGCGGGGAATGAGCAGTTCTTC	CASSPYRVAGNEQFF
TRBV7-9	TRBJ2-1	NA	TRBD1	TGTGCCAGCAGCTTAGGGGTGGGACAGGGGGCTTTGAGTGAGCAGTTCTTC	CASSLGVGQGALSEQFF
TRBV5-5	TRBJ1-4	NA	TRBD1	TGTGCCAGCAGCTCCCAGGAGGGGACAGGGGTTTTCGCTAATGAAAAACTGTTTTTT	CASSSQEGTGVFANEKLFF
TRBV5-1	TRBJ2-5	NA	NA	TGCGCCAGCAGCTTGTCAGGGGTCCAAGAGACCCAGTACTTC	CASSLSGVQETQYF